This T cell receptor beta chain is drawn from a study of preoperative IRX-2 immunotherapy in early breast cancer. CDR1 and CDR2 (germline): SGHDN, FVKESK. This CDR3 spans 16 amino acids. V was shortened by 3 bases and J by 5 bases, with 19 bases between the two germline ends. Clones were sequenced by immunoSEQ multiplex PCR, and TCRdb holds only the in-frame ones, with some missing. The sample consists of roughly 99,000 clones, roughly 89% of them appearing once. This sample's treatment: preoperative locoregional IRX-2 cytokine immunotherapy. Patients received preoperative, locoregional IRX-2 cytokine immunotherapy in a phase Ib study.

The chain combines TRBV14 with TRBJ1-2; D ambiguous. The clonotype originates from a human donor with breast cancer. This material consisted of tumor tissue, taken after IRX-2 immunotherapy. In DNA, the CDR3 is TGTGCCAGCAGCCATATCGGGCAGACCCGTCCTTATGGCTACACCTTC. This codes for CASSHIGQTRPYGYTF.